The entry that follows covers one T cell receptor beta chain sequence. Measured with immunoSEQ multiplex PCR; TCRdb has only the in-frame clones, and not every one. Of 40,000 to 45,000 clones in the sample, nearly 90% were seen once. This specimen comes from a study of OX40 agonist ivuxolimab in advanced cancers. This CDR3 is 16 amino acids long. V gave up 10 bases and J gave up 0 bases, with 19 bases separating them. Germline loops: CDR1 MDHEN, CDR2 SYDVKM. This TCR was recovered from an adult with an advanced solid tumor such as melanoma, head and neck, liver or kidney cancer. This sample comprised CD4+ or CD8+ T cells sorted from blood, obtained in a trial of the OX40 agonist ivuxolimab. The gene calls are TRBV28 and TRBJ1-5; D uncertain. The CDR3 DNA reads as TGTGCCATCCAGAATTTGGCAGGATATAGCAATCAGCCCCAGCATTTT. It specifies CAIQNLAGYSNQPQHF. Full variable domain (outside the CDR3, taken from reference TRBV28 and TRBJ1-5): DVKVTQSSRYLVKRTGEKVFLECVQDMDHENMFWYRQDPGLGLRLIYFSYDVKMKEKGDIPEGYSVSREKKERFSLILESASTNQTSMYLCAIQNLAGYSNQPQHFGDGTRLSIL.